These 5 T cell receptor beta chains share one sample of origin, sequenced in a study of monozygotic twins with inflammatory bowel disease. TCRdb re-called the 5' RACE reads; every CDR3 protein appears as one record, without DNA. Recorded for this sample: approximately 420,000 distinct CDR3 sequences. The sample was blood. The receptors come from a human donor with ulcerative colitis or Crohn's disease, or a healthy co-twin of an affected twin (not recorded which).

The chain carries TRBV12-3 or TRBV12-4 and TRBJ2-7; the D gene TCRdb calls, TRBD1, cannot be checked with no DNA. The CDR3 is 16 residues long. CDR3 amino acids: CASSSRGGQALYEQYF.

The chain has TRBV18 and TRBJ1-1; TCRdb names TRBD1, which stays unverified in the absence of DNA. In germline, CDR1 is KGHSH, CDR2 LQKENI. The CDR3 is 15 amino acids. The CDR3 is CASSPGTVGGTEAFF.

The chain joins TRBV29-1 to TRBJ2-7; TCRdb calls TRBD1, which cannot be checked without DNA. Germline assignment: CDR1 SQVTM and CDR2 ANQGSEA. CDR3 length: 14 amino acids. This chain's CDR3 is CSVDDDREGSEQYF.

The chain has TRBV3-1 and TRBJ1-2; with no DNA, the TCRdb D assignment of TRBD1 cannot be verified. Germline V gives CDR1 LGHDT, CDR2 YNNKEL (reference sequence). CDR3 length equals 14 residues. CDR3 loop: CASSPNTGGYGYTF.

The rearrangement links TRBV27 to TRBJ1-2; TCRdb's D gene call, TRBD1, goes unchecked for lack of DNA. Germline CDR1 reads MNHEY; CDR2 reads SMNVEV (reference sequence). The CDR3 extends over 15 amino acids. This CDR3 is CANLNPGTGVAGYTF.